Listed here are 30 T cell receptor beta chains from one sample, sequenced in a study of blood T cells in healthy people across ages. For the second PCR, which ran for about 6 to 11 cycles, a sample-barcoded 5' primer and a J-beta primer mix were used. MiXCR was run by TCRdb on the 5' RACE reads, yielding one entry per CDR3 protein. Of approximately 800,000 distinct CDR3 sequences in the sample, 45% to 70% were seen once. Sequenced input: blood. Receptors were obtained from a man in his forties in good health.

In DNA form, the CDR3 reads TGTGCCAGCAGTTACAGTCCCGCAGGGGAAGGGGCCAACGTCCTGACTTTC. This sequence encodes CASSYSPAGEGANVLTF. The rearrangement uses TRBV6-2 or TRBV6-3 and TRBJ2-6, with D possibly matching TRBD1 (6 bases). Looked up from germline, CDR1 is MNHEY and CDR2 is SVGEGT. The CDR3 is 17 amino acids. Trimming removed 2 bases from V and 4 bases from J, with 15 bases in between.

This clonotype showed up just a few times. This chain uses TRBV12-3 or TRBV12-4 with TRBJ2-7, with D perhaps matching TRBD2 (6 bases). This CDR3 spans 14 amino acids. V was trimmed by 5 bases and J by 3 bases, leaving 14 bases between them. For the CDR3, the DNA is TGTGCCAGCAGTCAATCAGGGACTTACTACGAGCAGTACTTC. This codes for CASSQSGTYYEQYF.

The chain combines TRBV21-1 with TRBJ2-3; the listed D gene, TRBD1, was not tested against the DNA. TRBV21-1 is classified as a pseudogene. There are 17 residues in the CDR3. Here the CDR3 reads CASSKETGRGGADTQYF. The CDR3 DNA reads TGTGCCAGCAGCAAAGAGACGGGCAGGGGAGGCGCAGATACGCAGTATTTT.

This clonotype was seen only a few times. J is TRBJ1-6 and V is TRBV28; 10 bases agree with TRBD1. J lost 8 bases, V lost 3 bases, and 4 bases had no gene match. Germline lookup yields CDR1 MDHEN and CDR2 SYDVKM. The CDR3 sequence is 15 residues long. The CDR3 region is CASSFPGQGYSPLHF. The DNA of the CDR3 is TGTGCCAGCAGTTTTCCGGGACAGGGGTATTCACCCCTCCACTTT.

V usage is TRBV6-5 and J usage is TRBJ1-2; D is ambiguous. This CDR3 is 13 amino acids long. Germline values: CDR1 MNHEY, CDR2 SVGAGI. The ends were cut back, 4 bases at V and 2 bases at J, with 8 bases in the middle. The CDR3 bases are TGTGCCAGCAGTTTTCAGAGAAACTATGGCTACACCTTC. Protein: CASSFQRNYGYTF.

The V and J genes are TRBV12-3 or TRBV12-4 and TRBJ1-2; 10 bases map to TRBD1. V shed 6 bases, J shed 7 bases, and the junction held 8 bases outside the gene matches. The CDR3 runs 14 residues. The chain's CDR3 is CASSQRQGARGYTF. DNA of the CDR3: TGTGCCAGCAGCCAGAGACAGGGGGCCCGTGGCTACACCTTC.

The gene calls are TRBV3-1 and TRBJ1-2; D not resolved. The V gene's germline CDR1 is LGHDT and CDR2 YNNKEL (reference sequence). Trimming removed 2 bases at V and 4 bases at J, with 8 bases between. There are 13 residues in the CDR3. CDR3 nucleotides: TGTGCCAGCAGCCAACAATACAGCTATGGCTACACCTTC. It specifies CASSQQYSYGYTF.

The chain combines TRBV29-1 with TRBJ1-4; D gene ambiguous. The CDR3 has 14 residues. Germline CDR1 SQVTM, CDR2 ANQGSEA. With 1 base removed from V and 4 bases from J, the gap between germline ends came to 10 bases. Written as DNA, the CDR3 is TGCAGCGTTGAAGCCGGGAACTTTAATGAAAAACTGTTTTTT. Translated: CSVEAGNFNEKLFF.

This clonotype has at least ten counts. The chain couples TRBV11-3 to TRBJ2-3, with D perhaps matching TRBD1 or TRBD2 (5 bases each). The CDR3 is 16 amino acids. Trimming shortened V by 4 bases and J by 5 bases, and 19 bases separated the two germline ends. Germline CDR1 and CDR2: SGHNT and YENEEA. The CDR3 DNA reads as TGTGCCAGCAGCTCCCGGGACCCTAACTCGCGAGATACGCAGTATTTT. Protein: CASSSRDPNSRDTQYF.

V gene TRBV7-3 combines with J gene TRBJ2-2; 11 nucleotides align to TRBD2. Germline V lookup: CDR1 SGHTA, CDR2 FQGTGA. The V gene end was trimmed by 0 bases and the J gene end by 8 bases; junction bases not matched to a gene: 8. The CDR3 runs to 17 residues. In DNA, the CDR3 is TGTGCCAGCAGCTTAACTGGCCTAGCGGGGGGCTCAGGGGAGCTGTTTTTT. Protein: CASSLTGLAGGSGELFF.

The chain combines TRBV6-5 with TRBJ2-5; D not resolved. This CDR3 comprises 12 residues. CDR1 MNHEY and CDR2 SVGAGI come from the germline V gene. Trimming removed 6 bases from V and 11 bases from J, with 16 bases in between. The CDR3 loop reads CASRGDSFEQYF. CDR3 nucleotides: TGTGCCAGCAGAGGTGACTCCTTTGAGCAGTACTTC.

In the case of this clonotype: At one end, the junction sequence differs from germline, possibly due to a read error. The rearrangement joins TRBV4-2 to TRBJ2-6, with a weak D call TRBD2 (7 bases). The CDR3 length is 18 residues. The V gene's germline CDR1 is LGHNA and CDR2 YNFKEQ. The CDR3, as DNA: TGTGCCAGCAGCCTTAACTCCGAGGGGGGGTCTGGGGCCAGCGTCCTGACTTTC. This codes for CASSLNSEGGSGASVLTF.

This clonotype has only a few counts. The chain combines TRBV6-5 with TRBJ1-2; D remains ambiguous. The V end lost 2 bases, the J end lost 5 bases, and 9 bases lay between the germline ends. CDR1 is MNHEY, CDR2 SVGAGI, per germline. The CDR3 runs 13 residues. The CDR3 DNA reads TGTGCCAGCAGTTACCACCGTTCTTATGGCTACACCTTC. Translating gives CASSYHRSYGYTF.

V is TRBV11-1 and J is TRBJ2-1, with unresolved D. Looked up from germline, CDR1 is SGHAT and CDR2 is FQDESV (reference sequence). V lost 1 base and J 12 bases, leaving 10 bases between the germline ends. The CDR3 extends over 12 amino acids. The CDR3 nucleotides are TGTGCCAGCAGCTTAGTTCGCGAGTTGCAGTTCTTC. This codes for CASSLVRELQFF.

The chain links TRBV28 to TRBJ2-7; 8 positions agree with TRBD2. The J segment lost 0 bases and the V segment lost 5 bases, leaving 24 bases of the junction unmatched. This CDR3 is 21 amino acids long. CDR1 and CDR2 from the germline V gene are MDHEN and SYDVKM. The CDR3 loop reads CASSTIDPIDETSAGSYEQYF. For the CDR3, the DNA is TGTGCCAGCAGTACAATCGACCCCATAGATGAGACTAGCGCGGGCTCCTACGAGCAGTACTTC.

This clonotype was seen only a few times. The J gene is TRBJ2-7, the V gene TRBV4-3; a possible D gene is TRBD2 (7 bases). Trimming pared 2 bases from V and 0 bases from J, leaving 11 bases between. CDR1 and CDR2 from the germline V gene are LGHNA and YSLEER. This CDR3 is 15 amino acids long. The CDR3 nucleotides are TGCGCCAGCAGCCAACTAGCGGACAGCTCCTACGAGCAGTACTTC. As protein: CASSQLADSSYEQYF.

The chain is built from TRBV11-2 and TRBJ2-4; 7 nucleotides match TRBD1. The J call may be wrong; the DNA end is better matched by TRBJ2-7. Germline values: CDR1 SGHAT, CDR2 FQNNGV. CDR3 length: 18 amino acids. The DNA of the CDR3 is TGTGCCAGCAGCTTAGAGCTCCCTGGGACAGTCCGAGCCTACGAGCAGTACTTC. Protein: CASSLELPGTVRAYEQYF.

For this clonotype: Germline and junction disagree at one end, which may indicate a read error. The rearrangement links TRBV29-1 to TRBJ2-6; either TRBD1 or TRBD2 may supply D (6 bases each). CDR1 and CDR2 from the germline V gene are SQVTM and ANQGSEA. The CDR3 is 15 residues long. CDR3 DNA sequence: TGCAGCGTTGATGACAATAGGTCGGGGGCCAACGTCTTGACTTTC. Protein product: CSVDDNRSGANVLTF.

This chain connects TRBV7-2 to TRBJ2-1; D gene unclear. The CDR3 runs to 17 residues. V was trimmed by 2 bases and J by 3 bases, leaving 17 bases between them. Germline CDR1 reads SGHTA; CDR2 reads FQGNSA. CDR3 residues: CASSLSVTTEYYNEQFF. The CDR3 bases are TGTGCCAGCAGCTTATCAGTCACCACAGAGTACTACAATGAGCAGTTCTTC.

This clonotype appeared a few times. V usage is TRBV9 and J usage is TRBJ2-3; D not certain. The CDR3 consists of 14 residues. The ends were cut back, 4 bases at V and 2 bases at J, with 11 bases in the middle. Germline loops: CDR1 SGDLS, CDR2 YYNGEE. CDR3 in amino acids: CASSPDSHTDTQYF. The DNA of the CDR3 is TGTGCCAGCAGCCCTGATAGCCACACAGATACGCAGTATTTT. Together with reference TRBV9 and TRBJ2-3, the CDR3 gives the full variable domain: DSGVTQTPKHLITATGQRVTLRCSPRSGDLSVYWYQQSLDQGLQFLIQYYNGEERAKGNILERFSAQQFPDLHSELNLSSLELGDSALYFCASSPDSHTDTQYFGPGTRLTVL.

The CDR3 coding sequence is TGCGCCAGCAACACAGGAATCACCTACAATGAGCAGTTCTTC. This gives the protein CASNTGITYNEQFF. The V and J genes are TRBV5-1 and TRBJ2-1, with D perhaps matching TRBD1 (5 bases). CDR3 length: 14 residues. Per the germline V gene, CDR1 is SGHRS and CDR2 is YFSETQ. V lost 6 bases, J lost 2 bases, and 12 bases lay in between.

The chain combines TRBV9 with TRBJ2-5; 10 nucleotides agree with TRBD1. From germline, CDR1 is SGDLS and CDR2 YYNGEE. The CDR3 extends over 16 amino acids. Losses at the gene ends were 1 base for V and 5 bases for J; bases not matched to a gene: 8. The CDR3 here is CASSVTGTGAGETQYF. The CDR3, as DNA: TGTGCCAGCAGCGTAACCGGGACAGGGGCTGGTGAGACCCAGTACTTC.

The chain uses TRBV5-1 and TRBJ2-7; 11 nucleotides line up with TRBD1. V shed 2 bases and J 3 bases; nucleotides not matched to a gene: 10. This CDR3 is 17 amino acids long. Germline V gene sequence: CDR1 SGHRS, CDR2 YFSETQ. In nucleotides, the CDR3 is TGCGCCAGCAGCTTTGCCCCATGGGACAGGGGGGACTACGAGCAGTACTTC. Amino acid sequence: CASSFAPWDRGDYEQYF.

This clonotype was detected only a few times. This chain joins TRBV7-9 and TRBJ2-5; no clear D. From germline, CDR1 is SEHNR and CDR2 FQNEAQ (reference sequence). V lost 7 bases and J 0 bases, leaving 6 bases between the germline ends. The CDR3 runs 12 residues. The CDR3 coding sequence is TGTGCCAGCACCAAGTACCAAGAGACCCAGTACTTC. Encoded protein: CASTKYQETQYF.

Here the CDR3 DNA reads TGTGCCAGCAGCCAAGAACTCCAATCTCGGACCCTCCACTTT. It encodes CASSQELQSRTLHF. The rearrangement links TRBV3-1 to TRBJ1-6; D gene unclear. Trimming took 0 bases from V and 14 from J, leaving 14 bases between them. The CDR3 covers 14 residues. Germline V gene sequence: CDR1 LGHDT, CDR2 YNNKEL (reference sequence).

This clonotype was recorded only once. The chain couples TRBV4-1 to TRBJ2-3; 8 bases are shared with TRBD2. Germline assignment: CDR1 MGHRA and CDR2 YSYEKL. The CDR3 length is 18 residues. V lost 0 bases, J lost 2 bases, and 10 bases stayed unmatched. CDR3 nucleotides: TGCGCCAGCAGCCAAGAACGTCGGCGGGGGGCATACACAGATACGCAGTATTTT. This gives the protein CASSQERRRGAYTDTQYF.

This clonotype has a single count. The chain employs TRBV20-1 and TRBJ1-2; possibly TRBD1 for D (5 bases). Trimming pared 4 bases from V and 2 bases from J, leaving 14 bases between. The CDR3 is 14 amino acids. Germline V gene lookup returns CDR1 DFQATT and CDR2 SNEGSKA (reference sequence). CDR3 DNA: TGCAGTGCTACCCGATCGGGACCCAACTATGGCTACACCTTC. It is translated as CSATRSGPNYGYTF.

This chain uses TRBV18 with TRBJ2-6; D unclear. Germline CDR1 is KGHSH and CDR2 is LQKENI. This CDR3 has 15 amino acids. Trimming removed 3 bases at V and 0 bases at J, with 6 bases between. The CDR3 loop is CASSPPISGANVLTF. CDR3 coding DNA: TGTGCCAGCTCACCTCCGATCTCTGGGGCCAACGTCCTGACTTTC.

The rearrangement links TRBV11-3 to TRBJ2-5, with D possibly matching TRBD1 (6 bases). Per germline, CDR1 SGHNT and CDR2 YENEEA. V lost 7 bases, J lost 3 bases, and 12 bases lay in between. The length of the CDR3 is 13 residues. The CDR3 DNA reads as TGTGCCAGCAATAAAGACAGGAAAGAGACCCAGTACTTC. It codes for CASNKDRKETQYF.

This clonotype was found a few times. The genes are TRBV7-9 and TRBJ2-5; D tentatively reads TRBD1 or TRBD2 (5 bases each). Germline values: CDR1 SEHNR, CDR2 FQNEAQ (reference sequence). Trimming shortened V by 2 bases and J by 5 bases, and 12 bases separated the two germline ends. CDR3 length: 14 amino acids. The CDR3 bases are TGTGCCAGCAGCTTAAGGGACCCCAGGGAGACCCAGTACTTC. Translated: CASSLRDPRETQYF.